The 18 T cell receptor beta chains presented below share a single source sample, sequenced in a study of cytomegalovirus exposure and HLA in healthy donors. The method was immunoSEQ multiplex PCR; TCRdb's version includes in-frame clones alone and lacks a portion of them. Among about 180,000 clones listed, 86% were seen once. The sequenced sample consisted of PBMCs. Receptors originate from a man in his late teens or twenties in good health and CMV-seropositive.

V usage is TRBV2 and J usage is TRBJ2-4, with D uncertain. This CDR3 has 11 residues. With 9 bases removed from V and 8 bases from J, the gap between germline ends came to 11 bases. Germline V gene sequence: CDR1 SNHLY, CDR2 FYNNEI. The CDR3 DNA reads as TGTGCCAGTCGGTATTCGGACATTCAGTACTTC. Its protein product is CASRYSDIQYF.

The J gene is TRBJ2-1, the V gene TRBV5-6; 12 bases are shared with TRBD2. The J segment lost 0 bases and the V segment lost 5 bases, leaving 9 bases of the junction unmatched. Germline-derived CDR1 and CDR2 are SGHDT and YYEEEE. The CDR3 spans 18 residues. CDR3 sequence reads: CASSFRTSGILSYNEQFF. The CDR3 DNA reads TGTGCCAGCAGTTTTCGGACTAGCGGGATCCTCTCCTACAATGAGCAGTTCTTC.

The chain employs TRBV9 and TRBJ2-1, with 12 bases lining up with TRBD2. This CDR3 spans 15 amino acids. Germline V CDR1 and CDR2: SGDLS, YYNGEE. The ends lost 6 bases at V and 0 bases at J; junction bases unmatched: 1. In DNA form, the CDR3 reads TGTGCCAGCACTAGCGGGGGGGCCTCCTACAATGAGCAGTTCTTC. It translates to CASTSGGASYNEQFF.

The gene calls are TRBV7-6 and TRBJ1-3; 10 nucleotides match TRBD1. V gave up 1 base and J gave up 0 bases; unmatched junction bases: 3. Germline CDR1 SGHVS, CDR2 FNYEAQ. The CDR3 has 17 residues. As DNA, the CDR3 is TGTGCCAGCAGCTTAGGGCGGGACAGGGGCTCTGGAAACACCATATATTTT. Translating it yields CASSLGRDRGSGNTIYF.

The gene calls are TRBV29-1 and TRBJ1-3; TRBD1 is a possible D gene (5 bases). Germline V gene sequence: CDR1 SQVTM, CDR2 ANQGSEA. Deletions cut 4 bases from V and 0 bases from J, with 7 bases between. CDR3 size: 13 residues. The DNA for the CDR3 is TGCAGCGTTGGGGGCAGCTCTGGAAACACCATATATTTT. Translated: CSVGGSSGNTIYF.

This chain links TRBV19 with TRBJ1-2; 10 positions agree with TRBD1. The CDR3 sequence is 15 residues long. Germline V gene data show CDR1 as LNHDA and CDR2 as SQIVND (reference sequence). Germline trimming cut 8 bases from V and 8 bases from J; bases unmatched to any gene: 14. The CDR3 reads CASFPPGQGKGGYTF. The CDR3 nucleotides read TGTGCCAGTTTCCCTCCGGGACAGGGGAAAGGAGGCTACACCTTC.

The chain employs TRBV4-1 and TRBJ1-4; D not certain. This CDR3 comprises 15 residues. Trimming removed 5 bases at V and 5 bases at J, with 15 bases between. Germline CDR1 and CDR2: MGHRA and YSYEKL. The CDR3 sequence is CASSYRQTPNEKLFF. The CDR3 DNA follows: TGCGCCAGCAGCTATAGACAAACGCCGAATGAAAAACTGTTTTTT.

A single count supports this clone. This chain's CDR3 is CASCAGPNNEQFF. Written as DNA, the CDR3 is TGTGCCAGCTGCGCGGGACCTAACAATGAGCAGTTCTTC. The J gene is TRBJ2-1, the V gene TRBV5-6; tentative D call: TRBD2 (6 bases). Per the germline V gene, CDR1 is SGHDT and CDR2 is YYEEEE. V dropped 7 bases and J dropped 5 bases, with 13 bases sitting between them. CDR3 length equals 13 residues.

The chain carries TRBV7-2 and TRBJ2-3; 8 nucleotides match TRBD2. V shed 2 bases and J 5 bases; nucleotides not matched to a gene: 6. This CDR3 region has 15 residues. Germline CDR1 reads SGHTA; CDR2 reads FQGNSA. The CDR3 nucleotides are TGTGCCAGCAGCTTAATGGCGGGAGGTGGAGATACGCAGTATTTT. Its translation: CASSLMAGGGDTQYF.

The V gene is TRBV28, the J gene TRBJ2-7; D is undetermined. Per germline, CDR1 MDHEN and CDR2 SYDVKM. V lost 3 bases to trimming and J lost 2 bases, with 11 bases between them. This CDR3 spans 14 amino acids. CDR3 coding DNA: TGTGCCAGCAGTTTCTGGCTCGCCACCTACGAGCAGTACTTC. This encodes CASSFWLATYEQYF.

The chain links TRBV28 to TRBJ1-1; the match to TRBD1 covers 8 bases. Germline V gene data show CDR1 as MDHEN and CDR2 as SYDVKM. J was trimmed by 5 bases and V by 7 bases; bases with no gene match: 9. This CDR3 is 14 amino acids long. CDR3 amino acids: CASNIQGAQTEAFF. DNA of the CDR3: TGTGCCAGCAATATTCAGGGGGCGCAAACTGAAGCTTTCTTT.

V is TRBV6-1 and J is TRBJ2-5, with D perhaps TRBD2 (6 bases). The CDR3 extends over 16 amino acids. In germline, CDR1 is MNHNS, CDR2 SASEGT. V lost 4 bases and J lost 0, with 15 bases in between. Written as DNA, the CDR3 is TGTGCCAGCAGTGCCGGGAGTCCATCGTACCAAGAGACCCAGTACTTC. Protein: CASSAGSPSYQETQYF.

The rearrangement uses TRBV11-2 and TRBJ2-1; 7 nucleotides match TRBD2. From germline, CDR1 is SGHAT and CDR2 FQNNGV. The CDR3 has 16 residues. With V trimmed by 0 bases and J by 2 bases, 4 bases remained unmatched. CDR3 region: CASSLDGLVPYNEQFF. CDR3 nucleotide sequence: TGTGCCAGCAGCTTAGATGGACTAGTTCCCTACAATGAGCAGTTCTTC.

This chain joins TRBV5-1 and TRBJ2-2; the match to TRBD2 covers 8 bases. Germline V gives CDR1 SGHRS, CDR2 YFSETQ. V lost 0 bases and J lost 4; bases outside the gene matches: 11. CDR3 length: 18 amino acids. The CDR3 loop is CASSLAGAGEGGTGELFF. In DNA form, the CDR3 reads TGCGCCAGCAGCTTGGCAGGAGCGGGAGAAGGGGGCACCGGGGAGCTGTTTTTT. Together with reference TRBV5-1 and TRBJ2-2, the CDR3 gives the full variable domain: KAGVTQTPRYLIKTRGQQVTLSCSPISGHRSVSWYQQTPGQGLQFLFEYFSETQRNKGNFPGRFSGRQFSNSRSEMNVSTLELGDSALYLCASSLAGAGEGGTGELFFGEGSRLTVL.

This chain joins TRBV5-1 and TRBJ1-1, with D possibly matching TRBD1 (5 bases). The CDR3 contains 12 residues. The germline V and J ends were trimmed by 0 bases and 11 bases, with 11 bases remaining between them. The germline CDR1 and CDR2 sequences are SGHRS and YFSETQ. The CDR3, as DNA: TGCGCCAGCAGCTTGGGGGGCATTGGGGCTTTCTTT. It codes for CASSLGGIGAFF.

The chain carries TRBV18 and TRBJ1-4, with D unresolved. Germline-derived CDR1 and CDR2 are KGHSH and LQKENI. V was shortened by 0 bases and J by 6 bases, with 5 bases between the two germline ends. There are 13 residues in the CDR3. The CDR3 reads CASSPPRDEKLFF. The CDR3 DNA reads TGTGCCAGCTCACCACCGAGAGATGAAAAACTGTTTTTT.

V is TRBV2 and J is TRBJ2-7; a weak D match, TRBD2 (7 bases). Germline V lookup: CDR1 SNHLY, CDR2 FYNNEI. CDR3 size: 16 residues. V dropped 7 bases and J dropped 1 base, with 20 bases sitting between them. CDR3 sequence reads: CASTLSGRGLSYEQYF. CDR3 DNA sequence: TGTGCCAGCACCTTGTCGGGGAGGGGGTTATCCTACGAGCAGTACTTC.

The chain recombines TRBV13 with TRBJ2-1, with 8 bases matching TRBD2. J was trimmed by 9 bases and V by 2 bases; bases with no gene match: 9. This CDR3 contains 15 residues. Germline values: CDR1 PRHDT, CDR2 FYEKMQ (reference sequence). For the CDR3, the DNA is TGTGCCAGCAGCTTAAATCAAGCGGGGGAGCGTGAGCAGTTCTTC. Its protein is CASSLNQAGEREQFF.